A single sample is the source of the 2 T cell receptor beta chains below, sequenced in a study of tumor and adjacent non-tumor tissue in lung cancer. The template was RNA from unsorted bulk tissue. Three rounds of nested PCR, following a modified ARM-PCR protocol, produced the TCRbeta library. Via MiXCR, TCRdb re-called the multiplex PCR reads, giving one row per CDR3 protein. The data contain 90,000 to 130,000 distinct CDR3 sequences, over 75% of them singletons. Sample: lung tumor tissue. Receptor source: a man between 70 and 80 years old with non-small cell lung cancer.

To note about this clonotype: This likely comes from a read error, as the CDR3 has no conserved phenylalanine or tryptophan at its end. This chain uses TRBV29-1 with TRBJ1-4; D not resolved. Deletions cut 6 bases from V and 8 bases from J, with 19 bases between. Germline CDR1 SQVTM, CDR2 ANQGSEA. The CDR3 has 14 residues. The CDR3 sequence: CSVLCPQHGEKLFV. CDR3 DNA: TGCAGCGTCCTATGCCCACAGCACGGGGAAAAACTGTTTGTT.

The CDR3: CASTLGVGEGQPQHF. The CDR3 nucleotides are TGCGCCAGTACCTTGGGAGTGGGGGAAGGCCAGCCCCAGCATTTT. The J gene is TRBJ1-5, the V gene TRBV5-1; tentatively, D is TRBD1 (5 bases). CDR3 size: 15 residues. Trimming took off 8 bases at V and 7 bases at J, with 22 bases between the two ends. CDR1 SGHRS and CDR2 YFSETQ come from the germline V gene.